This T cell receptor beta chain stems from a study of Ad26.COV2.S vaccination and SARS-CoV-2 variants. Study conclusions and caveats: It was reported that spike-specific CD8+ and CD4+ T cell responses were substantially broad after vaccination. Placebo recipients trailed vaccine recipients in spike-specific TCR breadth.

The V gene's germline CDR1 is SSHAT and CDR2 FNYEAQ (reference sequence). The V end was cut by 6 bases, the J end by 0 bases, with 6 bases between. The CDR3 runs to 13 residues. For this clone: Its antigen is as yet unknown.

Clones were sequenced by immunoSEQ multiplex PCR, and TCRdb holds only the in-frame ones, with some missing. The table has roughly 330,000 clones, roughly 90% seen once. Regarding treatment: about 20 received Ad26.COV2.S at low or high dose, single or two shots; 5 received placebo; per-sample allocation not given. Sampling was done on day 63 after the first vaccine or placebo injection. The receptor was isolated from a person between 18 and 65 years old who received the Ad26.COV2.S COVID-19 vaccine or a placebo. This chain links TRBV7-7 with TRBJ2-1; D unresolved. The specimen was peripheral blood, collected in a trial of Ad26.COV2.S vaccine versus placebo. CDR3 residues: CASSPSSYNEQFF. CDR3 DNA: TGTGCCAGCAGTCCCAGCTCCTACAATGAGCAGTTCTTC.